The 2 T cell receptor beta chains presented below share a single source sample, sequenced in a study of cytotoxic CD8 clonotypes in ibrutinib-treated CLL. Assay used: immunoSEQ multiplex PCR; TCRdb lists only in-frame clones, some missing. The table records 300,000 to 400,000 clones, roughly 71% of them present only once. This material consisted of PBMCs, taken after 36 months of ibrutinib treatment. Source of these receptors: a human donor with chronic lymphocytic leukemia.

J is TRBJ1-1 and V is TRBV13; 7 bases match TRBD1. In germline, CDR1 is PRHDT, CDR2 FYEKMQ (reference sequence). V lost 8 bases, J lost 0 bases, and 6 bases stayed unmatched. CDR3 length: 14 residues. The chain's CDR3 is CASGRGRMNTEAFF. Here the CDR3 DNA reads TGTGCCAGCGGGAGGGGGCGAATGAACACTGAAGCTTTCTTT.

In DNA, the CDR3 is TGCACCAGCGGTCGGGGTACTAGCGGGGACTTCACAGATACGCAGTATTTT. It translates to CTSGRGTSGDFTDTQYF. V gene TRBV1 combines with J gene TRBJ2-3; TRBD2, the D gene given by the table, was not confirmed from the DNA. TRBV1 is termed a pseudogene. The CDR3 has 17 amino acids.